Described below is a single T cell receptor (beta chain) sequence and its context. Looked up from germline, CDR1 is SGHDT and CDR2 is YYEEEE. The ends were cut back, 0 bases at V and 1 base at J, with 16 bases in the middle. The CDR3 has 17 residues. This study enrolled people aged roughly 18 to 100 from around 25 US geographic areas. Recovery among Cohort 3 donors was established by two negative PCRs, clearance, or symptom resolution. Measured with immunoSEQ multiplex PCR; TCRdb has only the in-frame clones, and not every one. The sample carries around 310,000 clones, roughly 88% recorded once. These data belong to a study of blood T cell repertoires in COVID-19. Overall study context: In each case, the material was cDNA or gDNA derived from T cells, B-cell-depleted T cells, or PBMCs.

This chain uses TRBV5-6 with TRBJ1-2, with D unresolved. Sequenced input: PBMCs or T cells enriched from blood (not recorded which). The TCR was taken from a young man who had recovered from COVID-19. The CDR3 loop reads CASSLAVADYVNYGYTF. CDR3 bases: TGTGCCAGCAGCTTGGCCGTAGCAGATTACGTTAACTATGGCTACACCTTC.